A selection of T cell receptor beta chains follows, all from one sample in a study of PD-1 blockade in classical Hodgkin lymphoma. Data came from immunoSEQ multiplex PCR; TCRdb stores just in-frame clones and leaves some out. The sample has tens of thousands of clones; approximately 80% are singletons. This material consisted of peripheral blood mononuclear cells (PBMCs), taken before the second cycle of nivolumab. The source of these receptors is a human donor with classical Hodgkin lymphoma. Each CDR3 is given without its conserved first and last residue. Fields, in order: CDR3 length, V gene, J gene, CDR3 protein.

13,TRBV11-3,TRBJ2-7,ASSLRGGPTYEQY
12,TRBV5-8,TRBJ2-7,ASSFGWVTYEQY
14,TRBV2,TRBJ2-1,ASSDRNRGFYNEQF
13,TRBV5-8,TRBJ2-3,ASSPDTSRTDTQY
12,TRBV6-6,TRBJ2-5,ASSPGTGQETQY
12,TRBV2,TRBJ2-5,ASSSGGTQETQY
12,TRBV6-1,TRBJ2-1,ASSLPGTANSQF
13,TRBV11-2,TRBJ1-6,ASSFRDRGYSPLH
16,TRBV2,TRBJ1-2,ASSKDRGTFGLGGGYT
13,TRBV9,.,ASSVGLAGYYEQY
13,TRBV11-3,TRBJ2-2,ASSPRGGNTGELF
13,TRBV6-6,TRBJ2-2,ASSYSTGRTGELF
11,TRBV10-3,TRBJ2-2,AIKRGNTGELF
12,TRBV2,TRBJ2-2,ASSTRGGTGELF
11,TRBV27,TRBJ1-2,ASSLRVNYGYT
12,TRBV5-5,TRBJ2-3,ASNPGPSTDTQY
10,TRBV10-3,TRBJ2-7,AVGVYSYEQY
13,TRBV14,TRBJ1-1,ASSQGTGLNTEAF
12,TRBV5-6,TRBJ2-7,ASSSLTGRYEQY
12,TRBV4-2,TRBJ1-6,ASSLGVGDSPLH
13,TRBV5-1,TRBJ2-2,ASSYVGADTGELF
13,TRBV7-2,TRBJ1-1,ASSLDGSLNTEAF
12,TRBV5-1,TRBJ1-2,ASSLDQGQGGYT
14,TRBV5-1,TRBJ2-1,ASSPLSGVSYNEQF
12,TRBV6-5,TRBJ1-3,ASRTGISGNTIY
10,TRBV25-1,TRBJ2-3,ASSGTGGFRY
10,TRBV6-6,TRBJ1-6,ASRSTEARLH
13,TRBV21-1,TRBJ1-1,ASSKWGQGAAEAF
9,TRBV20-1,TRBJ1-2,SALRAGGYT
14,TRBV4-2,TRBJ1-3,ASSQRPTGGGNTIY
13,TRBV23-1,TRBJ2-7,ASSNPRDTDYEQY
11,TRBV19,TRBJ1-5,ASTQVGNQPQH
13,TRBV6-6,TRBJ1-6,ASSQNDRGGSPLH
10,TRBV6-1,TRBJ1-2,ASSGEDYGYT
15,TRBV4-3,TRBJ2-3,ASSQNVPGGITDTQY
13,TRBV10-3,TRBJ1-1,AISVMESSGTEAF
14,TRBV7-9,TRBJ1-4,ASSLPTGGPNEKLF
13,TRBV7-2,TRBJ2-3,ASSLASGRTDTQY
16,TRBV5-4,TRBJ1-2,ASSLAAGLSSTNYGYT
12,TRBV18,TRBJ2-5,ASSPPGLQETQY
14,TRBV5-1,TRBJ2-2,ASSLVIARGTGELF
13,TRBV4-1,TRBJ1-5,ASSQTEYSNQPQH